This entry describes one TCR beta chain. Compared with germline, one end of the junction differs, possibly owing to a read error. This sample stems from a study of tumor-infiltrating lymphocytes in primary liver carcinoma. About the research overall: The patients had histopathologically diagnosed primary liver carcinoma, and their disease was treated by surgical resection.

Extraction also yielded germline DNA, while blood RNA was obtained from unsorted whole blood. Constant-region priming of about 500 ng total RNA yielded TCR beta cDNA. Three-round nested multiplex PCR performed with slightly modified ARM-PCR produced the TCR beta libraries. Running 10 cycles apiece, the first two PCR rounds relied on TRBV1-TRBV30 forward primers together with a C-beta reverse primer. TCRdb re-derived calls from the multiplex PCR reads in MiXCR, one entry per CDR3 protein. The table lists almost 200,000 distinct CDR3 sequences, around 60% of them singletons, with about 7.1% in the top ten. The germline CDR1 and CDR2 sequences are SGHVS and FQNEAQ. The CDR3 loop spans 16 amino acids.

This sequence originates from a woman aged 60-75 years with primary liver carcinoma and hepatitis B virus infection. Sample: peripheral blood. The chain carries TRBV7-8 and TRBJ1-5; 8 nucleotides agree with TRBD1. CDR3 in DNA: TGTGCCAGCAGCCCTTCGCGGACAGGGTCCAGTCAGCCCCACCATTTT. This sequence encodes CASSPSRTGSSQPHHF.